A selection of T cell receptor beta chains follows, all from one sample in a study of monozygotic twins with inflammatory bowel disease. TCRdb re-called the 5' RACE reads and catalogs CDR3 proteins one per entry, DNA excluded. The sample totals some 160,000 distinct CDR3 sequences. The sample consisted of blood. The receptor set was obtained from a human donor with ulcerative colitis or Crohn's disease, or a healthy co-twin of an affected twin (not recorded which). The CDR3 runs from the conserved cysteine through the conserved F or W. The order of the fields is V gene, CDR3 length, J gene, CDR3 protein.

V gene: TRBV20-1; CDR3 length: 15; J gene: TRBJ2-7; CDR3 protein: CSARDGGLGWNEQYF
V gene: TRBV24-1; CDR3 length: 13; J gene: TRBJ2-3; CDR3 protein: CATSESTGYTQYF
V gene: TRBV28; CDR3 length: 12; J gene: TRBJ2-7; CDR3 protein: CASSSTSGRQYF
V gene: TRBV18; CDR3 length: 18; J gene: TRBJ1-5; CDR3 protein: CASSPRGRDSDSNQPQHF
V gene: TRBV21-1; CDR3 length: 16; J gene: TRBJ2-7; CDR3 protein: CASSKAGGDSMYEQYF
V gene: TRBV7-2; CDR3 length: 14; J gene: TRBJ2-3; CDR3 protein: CASSVSGYTDTQYF
V gene: TRBV5-1; CDR3 length: 13; J gene: TRBJ1-1; CDR3 protein: CASSLWTVTEAFF
V gene: TRBV29-1; CDR3 length: 15; J gene: TRBJ2-7; CDR3 protein: CSVASVPGATYEQYF
V gene: TRBV29-1; CDR3 length: 11; J gene: TRBJ1-4; CDR3 protein: CSVGLREKLFF
V gene: TRBV13; CDR3 length: 13; J gene: TRBJ1-4; CDR3 protein: CASSQGTNEKLFF
V gene: TRBV5-1; CDR3 length: 12; J gene: TRBJ2-7; CDR3 protein: CASSGLPYEQYF
V gene: TRBV5-5; CDR3 length: 17; J gene: TRBJ1-1; CDR3 protein: CASSLKRNSGFDTEAFF
V gene: TRBV7-9; CDR3 length: 13; J gene: TRBJ1-2; CDR3 protein: CASSHPTRLGYTF
V gene: TRBV7-9; CDR3 length: 15; J gene: TRBJ1-2; CDR3 protein: CASSLVGTGEDGYTF
V gene: TRBV7-9; CDR3 length: 15; J gene: TRBJ1-1; CDR3 protein: CASERREAPTTEAFF
V gene: TRBV5-1; CDR3 length: 15; J gene: TRBJ2-6; CDR3 protein: CASSQDFSGANVLTF
V gene: TRBV6-5; CDR3 length: 13; J gene: TRBJ2-1; CDR3 protein: CASSRRDRTTQFF
V gene: TRBV28; CDR3 length: 12; J gene: TRBJ1-2; CDR3 protein: CASSRGLYGYTF
V gene: TRBV18; CDR3 length: 13; J gene: TRBJ2-5; CDR3 protein: CASSPQDLETQYF
V gene: TRBV28; CDR3 length: 11; J gene: TRBJ1-2; CDR3 protein: CATDSNYGYTF
V gene: TRBV6-9; CDR3 length: 15; J gene: TRBJ1-5; CDR3 protein: CARGGRLLFEQPQHF
V gene: TRBV20-1; CDR3 length: 12; J gene: TRBJ2-7; CDR3 protein: CSARGGTYEQYF
V gene: TRBV6-2/TRBV6-3; CDR3 length: 14; J gene: TRBJ2-7; CDR3 protein: CASRRLFSSYEQYF
V gene: TRBV20-1; CDR3 length: 11; J gene: TRBJ2-7; CDR3 protein: CRTGGAYEQYF